This T cell receptor beta chain derives from a study of T-cell memory formation after mild COVID-19. Across the study: TCR clusters showed largely donor specificity. Notes on the study in general: The second-wave clones peaking on day 37 were not confirmed as SARS-CoV-2-specific.

The CDR3 consists of 16 residues. After removal of 6 bases from V and 8 bases from J, the junction contained 12 bases not matched to a gene. Germline V CDR1 and CDR2: KGHSH, LQKENI. For this clonotype: Its antigen is unknown.

From 5'RACE with constant-segment primers came TCR alpha and TCR beta cDNA libraries that carried sample barcodes and UMIs. MiXCR, applied by TCRdb to the 5' RACE reads, yields one record per CDR3 protein. The table includes under 450,000 distinct CDR3 sequences, under 25% detected once. V gene TRBV18 combines with J gene TRBJ2-1; 11 bases match TRBD2. Source material: PBMCs or a T cell subset sorted from them (not recorded which). The receptor comes from an adult woman who had mild COVID-19 (a few samples of this study predate the infection). Cell type and time point are not known. This CDR3 reads CASSPTSGMSYYEQFF. CDR3 DNA: TGTGCCAGCTCTCCGACTAGCGGGATGTCGTACTATGAGCAGTTCTTC. Full variable domain (missing parts from reference TRBV18 and TRBJ2-1): NAGVMQNPRHLVRRRGQEARLRCSPMKGHSHVYWYRQLPEEGLKFMVYLQKENIIDESGMPKERFSAEFPKEGPSILRIQQVVRGDSAAYFCASSPTSGMSYYEQFFGPGTRLTVL.